The rows below give T cell receptor beta chains drawn from one sample of a study of T cell repertoires in cytomegalovirus infection. These receptors have no known antigen. TCRdb independently ran MiXCR on the reads; one entry per CDR3 protein. This sample carries a few hundred thousand distinct CDR3 sequences, around two fifths of them seen once, and the ten largest clones take 48%. Sequenced material: cultured PBMCs, taken from culture after CMV antigen stimulation. Receptor source: a human donor in good health (CMV status not recorded). Some clones in this sample may be carry-over from other donors' samples. The CDR3 runs from the conserved cysteine through the conserved F or W. Each record gives: V gene, D gene, J gene, clone size, CDR3 protein, CDR3 DNA. D genes are given only for firm matches. Some rows have no size entry. The others give once, few or many, or a class for an expanded clone.

TRBV10-3	NA	TRBJ2-1	NA	CAIRTGEGDEQFF	TGTGCCATCAGGACAGGCGAGGGCGATGAGCAGTTCTTC
TRBV28	NA	TRBJ1-1	NA	CASSLNQPAEWGYTEAFF	TGTGCCAGCAGTTTAAACCAGCCCGCGGAATGGGGGTACACTGAAGCTTTCTTT
TRBV10-3	NA	TRBJ1-1	NA	CAIRGYDTEAFF	TGTGCCATTCGGGGGTACGACACTGAAGCTTTCTTT
TRBV23-1	NA	TRBJ1-6	few	CASNIIRGTGSPLHF	TGCGCCAGCAATATCATCAGGGGAACGGGGTCACCCCTCCACTTT
TRBV12-3/TRBV12-4	TRBD1	TRBJ2-6	NA	CASSLRTGSSGANVLTF	TGTGCCAGCAGTTTAAGGACAGGGTCCTCTGGGGCCAACGTCCTGACTTTC
TRBV27	TRBD2	TRBJ2-1	NA	CASNKPGLAGNEQFF	TGTGCCAGCAACAAACCGGGACTAGCTGGCAATGAGCAGTTCTTC
TRBV12-3/TRBV12-4	TRBD1	TRBJ2-2	NA	CASSHTGTGAAEDAGELFF	TGTGCCAGCAGCCACACCGGGACAGGGGCCGCGGAGGATGCCGGGGAGCTGTTTTTT
TRBV29-1	TRBD2	TRBJ2-3	once	CSVEESGGADTQYF	TGCAGCGTTGAAGAAAGCGGGGGGGCAGATACGCAGTATTTT
TRBV3-1	NA	TRBJ2-3	few	CASSQWGTDTQYF	TGTGCCAGCAGCCAATGGGGGACAGATACGCAGTATTTT
TRBV27	TRBD2	TRBJ2-1	NA	CASASGTSAYNEQFF	TGTGCCAGCGCCTCCGGGACTAGCGCATACAATGAGCAGTTCTTC
TRBV12-5	TRBD1	TRBJ2-7	NA	CASGLSDRGAYEQYF	TGTGCTAGTGGTTTGTCCGACAGGGGGGCCTACGAGCAGTACTTC
TRBV11-1	TRBD1	TRBJ1-6	NA	CARTGDNSPLHF	TGTGCTAGGACAGGGGACAATTCACCCCTCCACTTT
TRBV7-6	NA	TRBJ2-1	few	CASSLGSGPNEQFF	TGTGCCAGCAGCTTAGGTTCGGGGCCGAATGAGCAGTTCTTC
TRBV4-2	NA	TRBJ1-6	NA	CASSQAVRSSYNSPLHF	TGTGCCAGCAGCCAAGCTGTCAGAAGCTCCTATAATTCACCCCTCCACTTT
TRBV7-2	NA	TRBJ2-4	NA	CASSLGANPGGIQYF	TGTGCCAGCAGCTTAGGAGCCAACCCCGGGGGCATTCAGTACTTC
TRBV12-3/TRBV12-4	NA	TRBJ1-1	NA	CASSMGGAGGVEAFF	TGTGCCAGCAGTATGGGAGGGGCGGGAGGGGTTGAAGCTTTCTTT
TRBV5-1	TRBD2	TRBJ2-5	few	CASSRLAGGLETQYF	TGCGCCAGCAGCAGACTAGCGGGGGGGCTGGAGACCCAGTACTTC
TRBV2	TRBD1	TRBJ1-5	few	CASSEYEGAEGQPQHF	TGTGCCAGCAGTGAATATGAGGGGGCGGAGGGTCAGCCCCAGCATTTT
TRBV20-1	NA	TRBJ2-3	few	CSAERRAASTDTQYF	TGCAGTGCCGAGAGGAGAGCGGCTAGCACAGATACGCAGTATTTT
TRBV7-6	NA	TRBJ2-2	NA	CASSPLPRGRWTGELFF	TGTGCCAGCAGCCCCCTTCCGCGGGGGCGCTGGACCGGGGAGCTGTTTTTT
TRBV6-5	NA	TRBJ1-4	NA	CASTIGPGRKLFF	TGTGCCAGCACCATCGGGCCGGGGAGGAAACTGTTTTTT
TRBV12-3/TRBV12-4	NA	TRBJ1-2	NA	CASSFTGFIGYTF	TGTGCCAGCAGCTTTACAGGGTTTATCGGCTACACCTTC
TRBV7-9	NA	TRBJ2-7	NA	CASSRWGETYEQYF	TGTGCCAGCAGTCGGTGGGGGGAGACCTACGAGCAGTACTTC
TRBV12-3/TRBV12-4	NA	TRBJ1-5	NA	CASSSTAGGQPQHF	TGTGCCAGCAGCTCGACTGCGGGAGGGCAGCCCCAGCATTTT
TRBV11-2	TRBD1	TRBJ2-5	NA	CASSSTGGAKTQYF	TGTGCCAGCAGCTCCACAGGGGGCGCGAAGACCCAGTACTTC
TRBV18	TRBD2	TRBJ2-3	NA	CASSPPTGGPPDTQYF	TGTGCCAGCTCACCACCGACGGGAGGGCCGCCAGATACGCAGTATTTT
TRBV20-1	TRBD2	TRBJ2-7	NA	CSASGTSGMNSYEQYF	TGCAGTGCCTCCGGGACTAGCGGGATGAATTCCTACGAGCAGTACTTC
TRBV12-3/TRBV12-4	TRBD1	TRBJ1-6	few	CASRAGTVASPLHF	TGTGCCAGCAGGGCCGGGACAGTAGCTTCACCCCTCCACTTT
TRBV7-8	TRBD2	TRBJ2-2	few	CASSSHPGRAGANTGELFF	TGTGCCAGCAGCTCACACCCGGGCCGAGCGGGAGCGAACACCGGGGAGCTGTTTTTT